This T cell receptor (beta chain) was observed in a study of radiotherapy plus CTLA-4 blockade in lung cancer. Study-wide context: Patients showed objective responses in 15% to 20% of cases, and disease control was achieved by over 25%. General study results and limits: Early clonal dynamics of blood T cells, together with interferon-beta, were reported as the best response predictor. In blood, tumor-derived TCR clones expanded after radiotherapy plus ipilimumab.

Measured with immunoSEQ multiplex PCR; TCRdb has only the in-frame clones, and not every one. The data show 71,000 or so clones, around 84% seen once. As regards this clone: The target antigen is unknown.

The V end lost 6 bases, the J end lost 1 base, and 16 bases lay between the germline ends. The germline CDR1 and CDR2 sequences are MDHEN and SYDVKM. The CDR3 covers 15 residues. Those patients who had chemo-refractory metastatic non-small-cell lung cancer were given focal radiation along with CTLA-4 blockade through ipilimumab. The sequenced sample was peripheral blood, obtained from a patient treated with radiotherapy plus ipilimumab. The V and J genes are TRBV28 and TRBJ2-7; tentatively, D is TRBD1 (5 bases). The receptor's source is a human donor with non-small cell lung cancer who had stable disease on radiotherapy plus ipilimumab. CDR3 DNA sequence: TGTGCCAGCAGCCCAACAGGTCTCCATTCCTACGAGCAGTACTTC. The encoded protein is CASSPTGLHSYEQYF. The entire variable domain, with the rest obtained from reference TRBV28 and TRBJ2-7, is as follows: DVKVTQSSRYLVKRTGEKVFLECVQDMDHENMFWYRQDPGLGLRLIYFSYDVKMKEKGDIPEGYSVSREKKERFSLILESASTNQTSMYLCASSPTGLHSYEQYFGPGTRLTVT.